The clone carrying this TCR beta chain showed up many times. These data belong to a study of T cells in Graves' hyperthyroidism and ophthalmopathy. The source material, RNA transcripts, was used to amplify TCR beta CDR3 regions. The primer set for the first-round RT-PCR of the TCR CDR3 was HTBI. Using its own MiXCR run on the multiplex PCR reads, TCRdb lists one record per CDR3 protein. The data show fewer than 550,000 distinct CDR3 sequences, around a sixth seen once. This CDR3 region has 14 residues. With 8 bases clipped from V and 5 bases from J, the junction kept 9 bases outside the gene matches. The sample taken for sequencing was blood. The sequence was obtained from a woman younger than 35 with Graves' hyperthyroidism. This chain links TRBV12-3 or TRBV12-4 with TRBJ2-5; TRBD2 agrees at 9 bases. The CDR3 protein is CASSRGGGRETQYF. The CDR3 coding sequence is TGTGCCAGCTCCCGCGGGGGGGGACGGGAGACCCAGTACTTC.